The clone carrying this TCR beta chain was detected a few times. Its antigen is undetermined. From the reads, TCRdb called clonotypes with MiXCR, one entry per CDR3 protein. Of roughly 700,000 distinct CDR3 sequences listed, roughly 36% are singletons. The CDR3 totals 14 residues. Looked up from germline, CDR1 is ENHRY and CDR2 is SYGVKD. V dropped 6 bases and J dropped 5; count of bases not matched to a gene: 9. This sample was included in a study of T cell repertoires in cytomegalovirus infection. General observations from the study: Predominance within the ex vivo response was attributable to HLA-C-restricted CMV-specific TCR beta clonotypes.

The receptor was isolated from a human donor in good health (CMV status not recorded). Some clones in this sample may be carry-over from other donors' samples. The specimen was cultured PBMCs, collected from culture after CMV antigen stimulation. The gene calls are TRBV10-3 and TRBJ2-5; 7 bases agree with TRBD1. The CDR3: CAISPRGISETQYF. CDR3 sequence (DNA): TGTGCCATCAGCCCCAGGGGGATAAGTGAGACCCAGTACTTC.